This is a list of T cell receptor beta chains from one sample in a study of CD8 T cell repertoires and HIV-1 epitope variants. These receptors are not linked to any known antigen. TCRdb's table, derived via immunoSEQ multiplex PCR, lists solely in-frame clones and lacks some. Here the sample spans 2,500 to 3,000 clones, about two thirds being singletons. The sequenced sample consisted of cultured CD8+ T cells derived from PBMCs. The origin of the receptors is a male donor with HIV. Each CDR3 is given with its conserved first and last residue. D genes are given only for firm matches. The listing skips clone size in some rows; elsewhere it reads once, few, many or a size class.

j_gene,abundance,v_gene,len,d_gene,CDR3nt,CDR3aa
TRBJ2-1,NA,TRBV27,16,NA,TGTGCCAGCAGTTTTTTTGCCGCGAGCTCCTACAATGAGCAGTTCTTC,CASSFFAASSYNEQFF
TRBJ2-1,once,TRBV28,16,TRBD1,TGTGCCAGCAGTTCCTCCGGGACAGGGTCTACCAGTGAGCAGTTCTTC,CASSSSGTGSTSEQFF
TRBJ1-5,NA,TRBV5-6,15,TRBD1,TGTGCCAGCAGCTTTTATAGGGACAGAAGTCAGCCCCAGCATTTT,CASSFYRDRSQPQHF
TRBJ1-2,NA,TRBV30,16,NA,TGTGCCTGGAACCACATGCGTTATAGAAAGATCTATGGCTACACCTTC,CAWNHMRYRKIYGYTF
TRBJ2-4,NA,TRBV28,15,TRBD2,TGTGCCAGCAGGGTAGCGGGATGGGCCAAAAACATTCAGTACTTC,CASRVAGWAKNIQYF
TRBJ2-7,NA,TRBV6-1,13,NA,TGTGCCAGCAGTGAAGCGCTAGTCACAGGGAGGAACTTC,CASSEALVTGRNF
TRBJ2-1,NA,TRBV7-2,15,NA,TGTGCCAGCAGCATAACACCGGACTCCTACAATGAGCAGTTCTTC,CASSITPDSYNEQFF
TRBJ2-4,once,TRBV9,16,NA,TGTGCCAGCAGCGTAGGGGGGGGCGTAGCCAAAAACATTCAGTACTTC,CASSVGGGVAKNIQYF
TRBJ1-3,NA,TRBV6-5,15,NA,TGTGCCAGCAGTTACGGGCTGAACTCTGGAAACACCATATATTTT,CASSYGLNSGNTIYF
TRBJ1-1,NA,TRBV5-1,15,NA,TGCGCCAGCAGTTTTGGGCCCACCGGAGGCACTGAAGCTTTCTTT,CASSFGPTGGTEAFF
TRBJ2-6,few,TRBV11-3,15,NA,TGTGCCAGCAGCCCTCGACAAAGTCGGGCCAACGTCCTGACTTTC,CASSPRQSRANVLTF
TRBJ2-7,few,TRBV9,13,TRBD2,TGTGCCAGCAGCGTATCGGGAGGGGAGGTGCAGTACTTC,CASSVSGGEVQYF
TRBJ2-5,medium-sized,TRBV28,15,TRBD1,TGTGCCAGCAGTTCCCCGGACAGGGCCCAAGAGACCCAGTACTTC,CASSSPDRAQETQYF
TRBJ1-4,NA,TRBV5-4,17,NA,TGTGCCAGCAGCTTATGGCAGGAGGAGGGATCCAATGAAAAACTGTTTTTT,CASSLWQEEGSNEKLFF
TRBJ2-1,NA,TRBV19,15,TRBD1,TGTGCCAGTAGTATAGTGGGACAGGGTAACAATGAGCAGTTCTTC,CASSIVGQGNNEQFF
TRBJ2-2,NA,TRBV5-4,13,NA,TGTGCCAGCAGCTTCCTCGGCCCCGGGGAGCTGTTTTTT,CASSFLGPGELFF
TRBJ2-7,NA,TRBV27,16,NA,TGTGCCAGCAGCCCGGGCCGGTTTGCGGATTCCTACGAGCAGTACTTC,CASSPGRFADSYEQYF
TRBJ2-1,NA,TRBV6-1,14,NA,TGTGCCAGCAGTGAAACAGGGTCCCACCATGAGCAGTTCTTC,CASSETGSHHEQFF
TRBJ2-7,NA,TRBV7-8,14,NA,TGTGCCAGCAGCCGCGCGGCAGCCTCCTACGAGCAGTACTTC,CASSRAAASYEQYF
TRBJ2-1,NA,TRBV19,16,NA,TGTGCCAGTAGTACCTCGGACTTTTCCATCCACAATGAGCAGTTCTTC,CASSTSDFSIHNEQFF
TRBJ2-5,NA,TRBV14,16,NA,TGTGCCAGCAGCCAAGGAAGGCCCGACGTCCAAGAGACCCAGTACTTC,CASSQGRPDVQETQYF
TRBJ1-2,NA,TRBV28,14,TRBD1,TGTGCCAGCAGTCCCCAACAGGGGTACTATGGCTACACCTTC,CASSPQQGYYGYTF
TRBJ1-1,NA,TRBV5-5,13,TRBD1,TGTGCCAGCAGTCGGACAGGGGACACTGAAGCTTTCTTT,CASSRTGDTEAFF
TRBJ2-7,NA,TRBV28,16,TRBD1,TGTGCCAGCAGTTTTTTTAAAAATTGGGACAGGGACTTCTGGGACTTC,CASSFFKNWDRDFWDF
TRBJ2-4,NA,TRBV15,16,TRBD2,TGTGCCACCAGCACCGGACTAGCGGGGCTCCGTGGCATTCAGTACTTC,CATSTGLAGLRGIQYF
TRBJ1-1,NA,TRBV6-1,15,NA,TGTGCCAGCAGTTCCATGGGGACCGGGAGCACTGAAGCTTTCTTT,CASSSMGTGSTEAFF
TRBJ2-3,NA,TRBV7-3,15,NA,TGTGCCAGCAGCTTAATAGCGGAGAGCACAGATACGCAGTATTTT,CASSLIAESTDTQYF
TRBJ2-7,NA,TRBV5-1,15,NA,TGCGCCAGCAGCTTGGGGCAGGGCCTCCTCTACGAGCAGTACTTC,CASSLGQGLLYEQYF
TRBJ2-7,once,TRBV27,15,TRBD1,TGTGCCAGCAGTCCCGGGACAGGACGCTCCTACGAGCAGTACTTC,CASSPGTGRSYEQYF
TRBJ1-1,NA,TRBV19,11,TRBD1,TGTGCCTTCTCAGGGGGCGCGGGGGCTTTCTTT,CAFSGGAGAFF
TRBJ1-1,NA,TRBV19,13,TRBD1,TGTGCCAGTAGCCCGGGGCAGGGGGCTGAAGCTTTCTTT,CASSPGQGAEAFF
TRBJ1-2,few,TRBV5-4,13,NA,TGTGCCAGCAGGGACTGGACCGCTGAAGACTACACCTTC,CASRDWTAEDYTF
TRBJ2-2,NA,TRBV27,15,NA,TGTGCCAGCAGCTCCGGATCCTCATACACCGGGGAGCTGTTTTTT,CASSSGSSYTGELFF
TRBJ2-7,NA,TRBV5-6,15,TRBD1,TGTGCCAGCAGCTCCGGGACAGGGAGCTCCTACGAGCAGTACTTC,CASSSGTGSSYEQYF
TRBJ1-1,NA,TRBV2,14,NA,TGTGCCAGCAGTGAAGCCTCCGGGGGTAGGGGAGCTTTCTTT,CASSEASGGRGAFF
TRBJ2-1,few,TRBV19,19,TRBD2,TGTGCCAGTAGTATACAGCCGGGACTAGCGGGAGATTTCTTAGATGAGCAGTTCTTC,CASSIQPGLAGDFLDEQFF
TRBJ1-6,NA,TRBV27,15,TRBD1,TGTGCCAGCGGTTTATCCGGGACAGGGGTTTCACCCCTCCACTTT,CASGLSGTGVSPLHF
TRBJ2-5,NA,TRBV28,15,NA,TGTGCCAGCAGCTCATCCAAGTACAGGGAAGAGACCCAGTACTTC,CASSSSKYREETQYF
TRBJ2-7,NA,TRBV4-3,13,NA,TGCGCCAGCAGCCGCGCAGACGGGTACGAGCAGTACTTC,CASSRADGYEQYF
TRBJ2-7,NA,TRBV27,13,NA,TGTGCCAGCAGTTTATTGGCAGGCTACGAGCAGTACTTC,CASSLLAGYEQYF
TRBJ2-6,NA,TRBV6-1,15,NA,TGTGCCAGCAGCCGATCTTTCTCTGGGGCCAACGTCCTGACTTTC,CASSRSFSGANVLTF
TRBJ2-1,NA,TRBV9,21,TRBD2,TGTGCCAGCAGCGTACCTTTAGGGGCTAGCGGGGGGCCGAGCTCCTACAATGAGCAGTTCTTC,CASSVPLGASGGPSSYNEQFF
TRBJ2-3,NA,TRBV25-1,16,NA,TGTGCCAGCAGTGAAGGTAGGAGGGGGAGCACAGATACGCAGTATTTT,CASSEGRRGSTDTQYF
TRBJ2-3,NA,TRBV30,14,NA,TGTGCCTGGACCGATACAGCCAGCACAGATACGCAGTATTTT,CAWTDTASTDTQYF
TRBJ2-7,NA,TRBV5-6,16,NA,TGTGCCAGCAGCTTGGGGCCTTCTTTGGGAGATTACGAGCAGTACTTC,CASSLGPSLGDYEQYF
TRBJ2-1,NA,TRBV10-2,17,TRBD2,TGCGCCAGCAGTGAGCCCCTAGCGGGATTGGCCTACAATGAGCAGTTCTTC,CASSEPLAGLAYNEQFF
TRBJ2-1,NA,TRBV4-2,12,TRBD2,TGTGCCAGCAGCCAAGCGGGGGGTGAGCAGTTCTTC,CASSQAGGEQFF
TRBJ1-3,NA,TRBV6-1,13,TRBD1,TGTGCCGCCTTGACAGGGGCTGGAAACACCATATATTTT,CAALTGAGNTIYF
TRBJ2-7,NA,TRBV29-1,11,NA,TGCAGCGTTCAACTAGCCACCGAGCAGTACTTC,CSVQLATEQYF
TRBJ2-2,NA,TRBV19,12,NA,TGTGCCAGTGGGTGGGGCCCCGGGGAGCTGTTTTTT,CASGWGPGELFF
TRBJ1-2,few,TRBV13,14,TRBD1,TGTGCCAGCAGCTTAGCAGGGGGGGTCTATGGCTACACCTTC,CASSLAGGVYGYTF
TRBJ2-7,NA,TRBV19,15,TRBD2,TGTGCCAGTAGGGGGGGAACTAGCGGATCCTACGAGCAGTACTTC,CASRGGTSGSYEQYF
TRBJ1-2,NA,TRBV18,18,NA,TGTGCCAGCTCACCGGTTCAGGGGTCATCGGAAGAGAACTATGGCTACACCTTC,CASSPVQGSSEENYGYTF